This T cell receptor beta chain is drawn from a study of T cells after yellow fever vaccination. Researchers made TCR cDNA using 5'RACE template switching, and this step added a universal primer site and UMIs. TCRdb used MiXCR to reprocess the 5' RACE reads, holding one entry per CDR3 protein. The profile shows 100,000 to 150,000 distinct CDR3 sequences, roughly 15% of them singletons. Trimming stripped 8 bases from V and 2 bases from J, with 22 bases between. Germline CDR1 and CDR2: ENHRY and SYGVKD. This CDR3 is built from 16 residues. Study results and limitations: Weaker in magnitude, the secondary response showed a faster peak on day 5 versus 15.

This clonotype was recorded a few times. What it binds is unknown. The V gene is TRBV10-3, the J gene TRBJ2-7; D is perhaps TRBD1 or TRBD2 (6 bases each). Source: CD8+ T cells sorted from PBMCs, taken 5 days after the yellow fever booster vaccination. The TCR sequence derives from a man younger than 35 who received the YFV17D yellow fever vaccine. The CDR3 region is CAISGAAGLTPYEQYF. CDR3 nucleotides: TGTGCCATCTCGGGGGCGGCCGGGTTGACCCCCTACGAGCAGTACTTC.